Below, 26 T cell receptor beta chains from the same sample are listed, as sequenced in a study of early T cells in non-severe SARS-CoV-2 infection. Via MiXCR, TCRdb re-called the 5' RACE reads, giving one row per CDR3 protein. Seen here are over 75,000 distinct CDR3 sequences, roughly 13% observed once, and the top ten hold approximately 2.4%. Sequenced: whole blood. Every receptor here comes from an adult who was a healthcare worker with PCR-confirmed SARS-CoV-2 infection or an uninfected control (not recorded which).

This clonotype was counted only a few times. The chain employs TRBV5-1 and TRBJ2-5; TRBD1 agrees at 9 bases. In germline, CDR1 is SGHRS, CDR2 YFSETQ. With V trimmed by 3 bases and J by 1 base, 4 bases remained unmatched. The CDR3 covers 15 residues. The CDR3: CASSSGTGSQETQYF. The CDR3 nucleotides are TGCGCCAGCAGCTCCGGGACAGGGAGCCAAGAGACCCAGTACTTC.

This clonotype was seen repeatedly, ten times or more. V usage is TRBV4-1 and J usage is TRBJ2-1; tentatively, D is TRBD1 or TRBD2 (5 bases each). Germline V gene data show CDR1 as MGHRA and CDR2 as YSYEKL. V lost 1 base to trimming and J lost 0 bases, with 10 bases between them. This CDR3 has 16 residues. In DNA, the CDR3 is TGCGCCAGCAGCCAAGTCTGGGGGAGCTCCTACAATGAGCAGTTCTTC. Translation: CASSQVWGSSYNEQFF.

The sample holds many counts of this clonotype. The V call is TRBV7-9, the J call TRBJ2-3; 9 bases agree with TRBD2. Per the germline V gene, CDR1 is SEHNR and CDR2 is FQNEAQ (reference sequence). The length of the CDR3 is 16 residues. The junction had 4 bases not matched to a gene; V was cut back by 1 base and J by 2 bases. The CDR3 protein is CASSLEGLAPTDTQYF. DNA for the CDR3: TGTGCCAGCAGCTTAGAGGGACTAGCCCCCACAGATACGCAGTATTTT.

The V and J genes are TRBV5-1 and TRBJ2-3; D might be TRBD2 (7 bases). The CDR3 sequence is 14 residues long. The V end was cut by 6 bases, the J end by 2 bases, with 13 bases between. Looked up from germline, CDR1 is SGHRS and CDR2 is YFSETQ. The CDR3: CASTLGGDTDTQYF. CDR3 nucleotide sequence: TGCGCCAGCACCCTAGGGGGGGACACAGATACGCAGTATTTT.

The rearrangement uses TRBV7-2 and TRBJ2-3, with 9 bases identical to TRBD2. The germline CDR1 and CDR2 sequences are SGHTA and FQGNSA. V shed 5 bases and J 4 bases; nucleotides not matched to a gene: 10. CDR3 length: 16 amino acids. DNA of the CDR3: TGTGCCAGCAGCCTGGCGCTAGCGGGGCGGGCAGATACGCAGTATTTT. This encodes CASSLALAGRADTQYF.

This clonotype was counted ten times or more. The chain couples TRBV29-1 to TRBJ2-3; tentative D call: TRBD2 (5 bases). Trimming removed 3 bases at V and 1 base at J, with 8 bases between. This CDR3 spans 13 amino acids. Germline assignment: CDR1 SQVTM and CDR2 ANQGSEA. CDR3 in amino acids: CSVDEGGTDTQYF. As DNA, the CDR3 is TGCAGCGTTGACGAGGGAGGCACAGATACGCAGTATTTT.

This clonotype was found many times. The chain combines TRBV4-2 with TRBJ2-3; TRBD1 is a possible D gene (6 bases). CDR1 is LGHNA, CDR2 YNFKEQ, per germline. V shed 0 bases and J shed 8 bases, with 9 bases lying between them. The CDR3 spans 13 residues. CDR3 bases: TGTGCCAGCAGCCAAGAACTAGGGGGTACGCAGTATTTT. This translates into CASSQELGGTQYF.

This clonotype came up a few times. V is TRBV28 and J is TRBJ2-5; 10 nucleotides align to TRBD1. This CDR3 spans 15 amino acids. Germline trimming cut 6 bases from V and 5 bases from J; bases unmatched to any gene: 9. Germline CDR1 and CDR2: MDHEN and SYDVKM. The CDR3 sequence: CASRHIDRGRETQYF. The CDR3 DNA sequence: TGTGCCAGCAGGCACATAGACAGGGGGCGCGAGACCCAGTACTTC.

This clonotype was seen a few times. J is TRBJ2-5 and V is TRBV21-1; TRBD1, as called in the table, went unchecked against the DNA. TRBV21-1 is marked as a pseudogene. The CDR3 totals 12 residues. CDR3 in amino acids: CLQGASGETQYF. The CDR3, as DNA: TGTCTACAGGGGGCCAGCGGAGAGACCCAGTACTTC.

This clonotype was seen repeatedly, ten times or more. The chain uses TRBV28 and TRBJ1-1, with D unclear. Germline V gene data show CDR1 as MDHEN and CDR2 as SYDVKM. The V end lost 5 bases, the J end lost 0 bases, and 16 bases lay between the germline ends. This CDR3 has 16 amino acids. CDR3 sequence: CASSPPGIRMNTEAFF. The DNA for the CDR3 is TGTGCCAGCAGTCCCCCGGGGATCCGGATGAACACTGAAGCTTTCTTT.

The V gene is TRBV15, the J gene TRBJ2-1; D is perhaps TRBD1 (6 bases). V was cut by 0 bases and J by 7 bases, with 13 bases left in between. This CDR3 has 15 amino acids. Germline values: CDR1 LNHNV, CDR2 YYDKDF (reference sequence). Here the CDR3 reads CATSRDRDNGNEQFF. CDR3 DNA sequence: TGTGCCACCAGCAGAGACAGGGACAATGGGAATGAGCAGTTCTTC.

This clonotype was detected ten times or more. This sequence joins TRBV28 and TRBJ2-3; no clear D gene. CDR1 and CDR2 from the germline V gene are MDHEN and SYDVKM. The CDR3 has 13 residues. V was pared by 6 bases and J by 5 bases, with 12 bases between. The CDR3 DNA reads as TGTGCCAGCAGCGCAGACCTGGGAGATACGCAGTATTTT. Its protein product is CASSADLGDTQYF.

This clonotype was seen ten or more times. The chain carries TRBV5-1 and TRBJ2-6, with TRBD1 matching 11 bases. The CDR3 has 17 residues. CDR1 and CDR2 (germline): SGHRS, YFSETQ. J lost 1 base, V lost 4 bases, and 4 bases had no gene match. CDR3 in amino acids: CASSLGQGASGANVLTF. The DNA of the CDR3 is TGCGCCAGCAGCCTAGGACAGGGGGCATCTGGGGCCAACGTCCTGACTTTC.

This clonotype was seen many times. V and J are TRBV6-2 or TRBV6-3 and TRBJ2-1; 10 nucleotides align to TRBD1. The CDR3 contains 14 residues. CDR1 and CDR2 (germline): MNHEY, SVGEGT. The ends lost 7 bases at V and 2 bases at J; junction bases unmatched: 2. The CDR3 DNA follows: TGTGCCAGCAAAGGACAGGGGGCCTACAATGAGCAGTTCTTC. Translation: CASKGQGAYNEQFF.

This clonotype came up many times. At one of its ends the junction is not consistent with the germline gene, which may arise from a read error. The chain joins TRBV4-3 to TRBJ2-3; TRBD2 agrees at 13 bases. CDR1 and CDR2 (germline): LGHNA, YSLEER. The CDR3 contains 16 residues. The CDR3 bases are TGCGCCAGCAGCTCGACCGGGACTAGCGGGGCCACCCACCCCTCGTTT. Translated, it gives CASSSTGTSGATHPSF.

This clonotype was counted only a few times. The chain uses TRBV5-1 and TRBJ1-1; D is possibly TRBD1 (5 bases). This CDR3 is built from 16 residues. The germline V gene has CDR1 SGHRS and CDR2 YFSETQ. The V and J ends lost 3 bases and 0 bases respectively, with 15 bases between them. In nucleotides, the CDR3 is TGCGCCAGCAGCTCGGGACGGGAGAATATGAACACTGAAGCTTTCTTT. Residues: CASSSGRENMNTEAFF.

This clonotype occurred many times. This chain links TRBV11-1 with TRBJ2-7; possibly TRBD1 for D (5 bases). The CDR3 has 13 amino acids. V shed 3 bases and J shed 2 bases, with 8 bases lying between them. The germline CDR1 and CDR2 sequences are SGHAT and FQDESV (reference sequence). In DNA form, the CDR3 reads TGTGCCAGCAGCTTGGGCAGGGCCTACGAGCAGTACTTC. Translating it yields CASSLGRAYEQYF.

This clonotype has ten or more counts. The chain links TRBV23-1 to TRBJ1-1; D gene unclear. TRBV23-1 is an ORF, with its function uncertain. This CDR3 has 11 residues. V dropped 8 bases and J dropped 10 bases, with 14 bases sitting between them. The CDR3 DNA reads as TGCGCCAGCCGGCCAAGACACCGAGCTTTCTTT. Protein product: CASRPRHRAFF.

This clonotype was seen ten or more times. The rearrangement joins TRBV4-1 to TRBJ2-5, with TRBD2 matching over 10 bases. The ends lost 3 bases at V and 1 base at J; junction bases unmatched: 5. CDR1 is MGHRA, CDR2 YSYEKL, per germline. The CDR3 runs to 16 residues. For the CDR3, the DNA is TGCGCCAGCAGCCATGGACTAGCGGATTTCCAAGAGACCCAGTACTTC. It yields the protein CASSHGLADFQETQYF.

Ten or more counts support this clonotype. The rearrangement uses TRBV29-1 and TRBJ1-4; weak D call: TRBD1 (5 bases). CDR3 size: 14 residues. Germline lookup yields CDR1 SQVTM and CDR2 ANQGSEA. The V end was cut by 0 bases, the J end by 5 bases, with 10 bases between. CDR3 amino acids: CSVEDGRGNEKLFF. CDR3 coding DNA: TGCAGCGTTGAAGATGGTAGGGGCAATGAAAAACTGTTTTTT.

The CDR3 region has the DNA TGCGCCAGCAGCCTTGGGACAGCTTGGTACCAAGAGACCCAGTACTTC. It yields the protein CASSLGTAWYQETQYF. The chain links TRBV5-1 to TRBJ2-5; TRBD1 matches 7 bases. This CDR3 spans 16 amino acids. CDR1 and CDR2 from the germline V gene are SGHRS and YFSETQ. Trimming removed 4 bases from V and 0 bases from J; junction bases left unmatched: 9.

This clonotype was seen repeatedly, ten times or more. The chain combines TRBV5-1 with TRBJ2-4, with 7 bases that match TRBD2. The germline V gene has CDR1 SGHRS and CDR2 YFSETQ. V lost 1 base, J lost 7 bases, and 8 bases stayed unmatched. The CDR3 runs 15 residues. The CDR3 nucleotides are TGCGCCAGCAGCTTGCGGCAGGGAGGGATGAACATTCAGTACTTC. It is translated as CASSLRQGGMNIQYF.

The table lists this clonotype with many counts. The rearrangement uses TRBV28 and TRBJ2-5; 8 bases fit TRBD1. Looked up from germline, CDR1 is MDHEN and CDR2 is SYDVKM. CDR3 length equals 14 residues. With 9 bases clipped from V and 1 base from J, the junction kept 7 bases outside the gene matches. The CDR3: CASRVQGVQETQYF. In DNA form, the CDR3 reads TGTGCCAGTCGGGTACAGGGGGTCCAAGAGACCCAGTACTTC.

This clonotype was detected many times. V gene TRBV5-6 combines with J gene TRBJ1-1; D gene ambiguous. Germline-derived CDR1 and CDR2 are SGHDT and YYEEEE. V was shortened by 2 bases and J by 1 base, with 3 bases between the two germline ends. This CDR3 is 12 amino acids long. The DNA for the CDR3 is TGTGCCAGCAGCTTCGGGAACACTGAAGCTTTCTTT. Translating gives CASSFGNTEAFF.

The V call is TRBV11-2, the J call TRBJ1-2; perhaps TRBD1 as D (6 bases). V lost 5 bases to trimming and J lost 8 bases, with 15 bases between them. The CDR3 spans 13 residues. CDR1 SGHAT and CDR2 FQNNGV come from the germline V gene. CDR3: CASSLTGMGGYTF. CDR3 sequence (DNA): TGTGCCAGCAGCCTTACAGGGATGGGCGGCTACACCTTC.

This clonotype was observed at least ten times. The gene calls are TRBV9 and TRBJ1-2; D not resolved. The CDR3 loop spans 16 amino acids. V lost 0 bases, J lost 2 bases, and 14 bases lay in between. Looked up from germline, CDR1 is SGDLS and CDR2 is YYNGEE. The CDR3 DNA reads as TGTGCCAGCAGCGTAGCAGGAGCCACCCTAAACTATGGCTACACCTTC. This encodes CASSVAGATLNYGYTF.